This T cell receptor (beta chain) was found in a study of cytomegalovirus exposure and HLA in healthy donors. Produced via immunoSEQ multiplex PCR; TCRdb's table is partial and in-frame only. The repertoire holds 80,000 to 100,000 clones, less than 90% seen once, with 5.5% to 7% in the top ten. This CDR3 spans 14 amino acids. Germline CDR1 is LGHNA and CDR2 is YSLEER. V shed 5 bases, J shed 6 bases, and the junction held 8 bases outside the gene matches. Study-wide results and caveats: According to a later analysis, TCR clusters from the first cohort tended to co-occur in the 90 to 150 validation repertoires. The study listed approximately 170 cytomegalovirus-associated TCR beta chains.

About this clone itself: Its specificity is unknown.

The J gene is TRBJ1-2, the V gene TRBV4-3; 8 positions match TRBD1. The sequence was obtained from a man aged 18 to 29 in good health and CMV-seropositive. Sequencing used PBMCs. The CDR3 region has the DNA TGCGCCAGCAGCATTACAGGGGGATTAGATGGCTACACCTTC. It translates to CASSITGGLDGYTF.